This T cell receptor (beta chain) was profiled in a study of graft-versus-host responses after intestinal transplantation. Study in general: Tacrolimus plus steroids were given to all recipients for approximately 3 years, preceded by anti-thymocyte globulin induction.

Sequencing was performed with immunoSEQ multiplex PCR; in TCRdb, only in-frame clones are kept and a portion is missing. In the table there are 25,000 to 35,000 clones, roughly 80% of which are singletons. Germline V gene lookup returns CDR1 SGHVS and CDR2 FNYEAQ. V lost 3 bases and J lost 9; bases outside the gene matches: 4. The CDR3 loop spans 14 amino acids. General study results and limits: The authors found GvH clones in recipient marrow, some appearing first in ileum or blood. Some patients had graft-donor T cell macrochimerism, and their allografts showed high graft-versus-host to host-versus-graft clonal ratios.

Of note for this clone: Its specificity is not known.

The specimen comprised unstimulated CD8+ T cells sorted from spleen or lymph node cells, sampled before intestinal transplant. The chain joins TRBV7-6 to TRBJ2-1, with 11 bases aligning to TRBD2. The receptor was isolated from a human donor who received an intestinal transplant. This chain's CDR3 is CASSFSGREGEQFF. CDR3 sequence (DNA): TGTGCCAGCAGCTTTAGCGGGAGGGAAGGTGAGCAGTTCTTC.